This T cell receptor beta chain emerged from a study of blood T cells in healthy people across ages. The CDR3 sequence is 12 residues long. Germline loops: CDR1 SEHNR, CDR2 FQNEAQ (reference sequence). Trimming removed 1 base from V and 5 bases from J, with 5 bases in between. Then a second PCR, running roughly 7 to 12 cycles, was carried out with a sample-barcoded 5' primer and a J-beta primer mix. TCRdb processed the 5' RACE reads anew with MiXCR; each CDR3 protein has one entry. Of about a million distinct CDR3 sequences in the sample, 51% are singletons; the top ten hold over 20%. This clonotype appeared many times.

This chain links TRBV7-9 with TRBJ2-5; D unclear. Sequencing input: blood. The TCR was taken from a woman in her fifties or sixties in good health. For the CDR3, the DNA is TGTGCCAGCAGCTTAGACGAGGAGACCCAGTACTTC. This sequence encodes CASSLDEETQYF. The variable domain in full, completed from reference TRBV7-9 and TRBJ2-5, reads DTGVSQNPRHKITKRGQNVTFRCDPISEHNRLYWYRQTLGQGPEFLTYFQNEAQLEKSRLLSDRFSAERPKGSFSTLEIQRTEQGDSAMYLCASSLDEETQYFGPGTRLLVL.